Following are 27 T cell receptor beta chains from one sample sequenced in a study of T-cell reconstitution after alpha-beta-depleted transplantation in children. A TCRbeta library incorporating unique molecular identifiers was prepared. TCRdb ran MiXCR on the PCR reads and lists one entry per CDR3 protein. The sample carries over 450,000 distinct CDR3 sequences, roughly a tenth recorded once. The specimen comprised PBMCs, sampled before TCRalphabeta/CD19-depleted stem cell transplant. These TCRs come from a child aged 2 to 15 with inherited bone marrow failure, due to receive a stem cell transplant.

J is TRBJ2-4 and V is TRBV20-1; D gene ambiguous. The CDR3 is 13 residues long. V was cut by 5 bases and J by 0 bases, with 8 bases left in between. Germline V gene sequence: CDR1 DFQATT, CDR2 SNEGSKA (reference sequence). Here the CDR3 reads CSAQPLAKNIQYF. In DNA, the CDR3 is TGCAGTGCTCAACCCCTAGCCAAAAACATTCAGTACTTC.

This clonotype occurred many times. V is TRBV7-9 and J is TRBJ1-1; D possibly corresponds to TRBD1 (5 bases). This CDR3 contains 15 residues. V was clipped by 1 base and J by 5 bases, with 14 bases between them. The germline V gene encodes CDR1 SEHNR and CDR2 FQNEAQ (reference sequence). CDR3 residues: CASSLVDGGETEAFF. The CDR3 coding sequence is TGTGCCAGCAGCTTAGTGGACGGGGGAGAGACTGAAGCTTTCTTT.

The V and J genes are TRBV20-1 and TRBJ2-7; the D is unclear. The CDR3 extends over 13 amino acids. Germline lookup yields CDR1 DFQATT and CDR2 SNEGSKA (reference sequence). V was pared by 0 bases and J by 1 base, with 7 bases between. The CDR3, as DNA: TGCAGTGCTAGAGATCCACGGTCCTACGAGCAGTACTTC. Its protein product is CSARDPRSYEQYF.

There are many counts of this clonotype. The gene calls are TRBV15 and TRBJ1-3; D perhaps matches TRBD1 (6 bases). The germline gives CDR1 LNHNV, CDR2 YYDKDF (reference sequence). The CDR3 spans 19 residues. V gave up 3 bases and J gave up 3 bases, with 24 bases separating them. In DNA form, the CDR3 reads TGTGCCACCAGCAGGTTCCTCCCACTGGCAGGGGCCCATGGAAACACCATATATTTT. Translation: CATSRFLPLAGAHGNTIYF.

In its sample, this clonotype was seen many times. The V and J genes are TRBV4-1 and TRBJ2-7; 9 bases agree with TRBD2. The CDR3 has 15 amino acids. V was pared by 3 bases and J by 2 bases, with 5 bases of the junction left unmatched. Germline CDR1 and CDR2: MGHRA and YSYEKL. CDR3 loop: CASSHRLAGTYEQYF. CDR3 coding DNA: TGCGCCAGCAGCCATCGGCTAGCGGGGACCTACGAGCAGTACTTC.

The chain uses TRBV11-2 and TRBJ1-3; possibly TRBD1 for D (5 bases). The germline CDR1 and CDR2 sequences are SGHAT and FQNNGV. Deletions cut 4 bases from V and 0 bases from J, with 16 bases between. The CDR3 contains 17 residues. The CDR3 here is CASSSITGLFSGNTIYF. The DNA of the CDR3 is TGTGCCAGCAGCTCCATCACGGGACTCTTCTCTGGAAACACCATATATTTT.

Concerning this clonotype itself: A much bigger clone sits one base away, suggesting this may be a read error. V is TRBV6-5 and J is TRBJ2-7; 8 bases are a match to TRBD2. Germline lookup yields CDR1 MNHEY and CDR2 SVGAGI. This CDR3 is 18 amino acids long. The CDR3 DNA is TGTGCCAGCAGTTACCCGAAACGAAGGGGACTAGTTAACTACGATCAGTACTTC. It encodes CASSYPKRRGLVNYDQYF.

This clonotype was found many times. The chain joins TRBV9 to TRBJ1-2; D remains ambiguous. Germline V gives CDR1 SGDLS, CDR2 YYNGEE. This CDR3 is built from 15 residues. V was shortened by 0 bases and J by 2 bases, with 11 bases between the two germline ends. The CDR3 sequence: CASSVGGNPNYGYTF. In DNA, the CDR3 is TGTGCCAGCAGCGTAGGGGGTAACCCAAACTATGGCTACACCTTC.

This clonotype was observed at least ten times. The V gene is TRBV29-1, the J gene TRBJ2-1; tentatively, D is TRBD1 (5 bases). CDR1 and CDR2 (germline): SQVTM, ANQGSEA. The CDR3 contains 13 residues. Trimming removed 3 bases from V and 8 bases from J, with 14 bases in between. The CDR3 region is CSVEDKRVDEQFF. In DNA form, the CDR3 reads TGCAGCGTTGAGGACAAAAGGGTCGATGAGCAGTTCTTC.

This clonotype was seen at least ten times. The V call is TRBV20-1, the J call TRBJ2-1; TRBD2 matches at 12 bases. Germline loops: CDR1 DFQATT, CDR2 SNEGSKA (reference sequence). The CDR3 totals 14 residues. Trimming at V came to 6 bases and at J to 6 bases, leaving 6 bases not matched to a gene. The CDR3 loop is CSAPASGRANEQFF. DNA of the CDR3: TGCAGTGCCCCCGCTAGCGGGAGGGCCAATGAGCAGTTCTTC.

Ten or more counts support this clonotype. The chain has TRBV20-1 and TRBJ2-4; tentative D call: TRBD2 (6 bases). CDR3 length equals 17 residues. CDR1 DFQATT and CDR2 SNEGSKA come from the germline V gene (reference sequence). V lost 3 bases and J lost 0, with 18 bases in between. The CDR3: CSASMSGLILAKNIQYF. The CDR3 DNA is TGCAGTGCTAGTATGAGCGGGCTTATACTAGCCAAAAACATTCAGTACTTC.

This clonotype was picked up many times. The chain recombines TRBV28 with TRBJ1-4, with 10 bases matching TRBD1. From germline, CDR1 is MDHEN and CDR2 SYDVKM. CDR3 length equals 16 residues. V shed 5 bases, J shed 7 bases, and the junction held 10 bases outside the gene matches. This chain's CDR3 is CASSPDPGQGPEKLFF. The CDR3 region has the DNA TGTGCCAGCAGTCCGGACCCGGGACAGGGGCCTGAAAAACTGTTTTTT.

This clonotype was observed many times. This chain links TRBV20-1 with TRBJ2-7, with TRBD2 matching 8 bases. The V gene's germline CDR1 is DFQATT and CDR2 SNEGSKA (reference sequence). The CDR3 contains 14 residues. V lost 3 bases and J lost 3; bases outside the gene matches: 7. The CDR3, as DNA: TGCAGTGCTAGCCCGGGACTAGGACGCTACGAGCAGTACTTC. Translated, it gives CSASPGLGRYEQYF.

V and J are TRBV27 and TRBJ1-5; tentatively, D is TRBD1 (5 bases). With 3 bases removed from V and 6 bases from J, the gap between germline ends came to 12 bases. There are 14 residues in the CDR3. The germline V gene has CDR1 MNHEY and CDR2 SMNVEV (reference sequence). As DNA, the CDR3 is TGTGCCAGCAGTTTTGGGGCTGTAAGTCAGCCCCAGCATTTT. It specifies CASSFGAVSQPQHF.

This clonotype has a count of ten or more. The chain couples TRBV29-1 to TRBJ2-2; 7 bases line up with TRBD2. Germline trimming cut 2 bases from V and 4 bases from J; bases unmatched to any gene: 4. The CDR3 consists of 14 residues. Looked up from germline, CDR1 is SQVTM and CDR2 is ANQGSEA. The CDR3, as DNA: TGCAGCGTTGAACCAGGGAGGGGCACCGGGGAGCTGTTTTTT. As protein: CSVEPGRGTGELFF.

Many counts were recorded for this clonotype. This CDR3 is CASSHLLDYSYEQYF. The CDR3 DNA reads TGCGCCAGCAGCCACCTCTTGGACTACTCCTACGAGCAGTACTTC. The rearrangement links TRBV4-3 to TRBJ2-7, with D maybe TRBD2 (6 bases). The CDR3 contains 15 residues. Germline-derived CDR1 and CDR2 are LGHNA and YSLEER. Trimming removed 3 bases at V and 0 bases at J, with 12 bases between.

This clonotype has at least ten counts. The CDR3 DNA reads TGTGCCAGCAGTGGACGCGGGGAAGAAGCTTTCTTT. Encoded protein: CASSGRGEEAFF. The chain combines TRBV25-1 with TRBJ1-1, with unresolved D. This CDR3 is built from 12 residues. CDR1 is MGHDK, CDR2 SYGVNS, per germline. Trimming took 4 bases from V and 8 from J, leaving 11 bases between them.

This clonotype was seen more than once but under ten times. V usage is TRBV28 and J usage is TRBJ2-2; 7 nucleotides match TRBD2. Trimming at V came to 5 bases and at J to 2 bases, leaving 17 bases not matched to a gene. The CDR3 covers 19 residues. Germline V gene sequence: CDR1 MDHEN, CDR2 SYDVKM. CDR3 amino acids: CASSPHFIREGPNTGELFF. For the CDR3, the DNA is TGTGCCAGCAGTCCCCACTTCATCAGGGAGGGCCCCAACACCGGGGAGCTGTTTTTT.

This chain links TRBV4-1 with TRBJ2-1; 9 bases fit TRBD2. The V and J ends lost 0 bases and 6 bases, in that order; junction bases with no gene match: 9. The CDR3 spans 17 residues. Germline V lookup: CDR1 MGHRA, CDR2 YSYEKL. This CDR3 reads CASSQDVGREGVNEQFF. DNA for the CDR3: TGCGCCAGCAGCCAAGATGTAGGGCGGGAGGGGGTCAATGAGCAGTTCTTC.

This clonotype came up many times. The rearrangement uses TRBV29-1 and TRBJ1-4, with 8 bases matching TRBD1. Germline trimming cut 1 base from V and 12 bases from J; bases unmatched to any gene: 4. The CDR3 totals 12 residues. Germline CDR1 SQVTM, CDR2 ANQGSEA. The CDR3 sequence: CSVEVGQGELFF. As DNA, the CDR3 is TGCAGCGTTGAAGTAGGACAGGGAGAACTGTTTTTT.

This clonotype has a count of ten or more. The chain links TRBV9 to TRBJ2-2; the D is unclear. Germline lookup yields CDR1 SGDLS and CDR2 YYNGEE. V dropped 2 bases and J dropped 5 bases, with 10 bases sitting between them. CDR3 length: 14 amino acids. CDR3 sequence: CASSVSPDTGELFF. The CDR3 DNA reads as TGTGCCAGCAGCGTTAGTCCCGATACCGGGGAGCTGTTTTTT.

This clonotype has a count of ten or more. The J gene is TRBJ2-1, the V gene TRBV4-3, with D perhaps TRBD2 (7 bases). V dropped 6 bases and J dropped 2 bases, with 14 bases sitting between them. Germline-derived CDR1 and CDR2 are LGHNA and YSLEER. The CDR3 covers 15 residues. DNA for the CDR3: TGCGCCAGCAGGGAGGGGGGGGACCCCTACAATGAGCAGTTCTTC. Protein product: CASREGGDPYNEQFF.

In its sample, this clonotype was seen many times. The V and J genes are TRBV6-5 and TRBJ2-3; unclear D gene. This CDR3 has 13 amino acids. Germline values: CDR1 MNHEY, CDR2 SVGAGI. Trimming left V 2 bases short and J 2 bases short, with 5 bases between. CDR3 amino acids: CASSYLATDTQYF. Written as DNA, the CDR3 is TGTGCCAGCAGTTACCTGGCCACAGATACGCAGTATTTT.

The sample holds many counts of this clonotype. The CDR3 DNA sequence: TGTGCCAGCAGCTTAGGGCTCTTGGGGAGCGGGACCCAGTACTTC. Translation gives CASSLGLLGSGTQYF. This chain connects TRBV7-2 to TRBJ2-5, with a possible D match to TRBD2 (5 bases). CDR3 length equals 15 residues. V shed 1 base and J shed 7 bases, with 16 bases lying between them. Germline assignment: CDR1 SGHTA and CDR2 FQGNSA.

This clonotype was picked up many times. The CDR3 coding sequence is TGTGCCAGCAGCTTAGTACAGGGTTCATTAGGGGGGACTGAGCAGTTCTTC. This codes for CASSLVQGSLGGTEQFF. The chain employs TRBV11-2 and TRBJ2-1; D is perhaps TRBD1 or TRBD2 (6 bases each). The germline V gene has CDR1 SGHAT and CDR2 FQNNGV. Deletions cut 1 base from V and 9 bases from J, with 22 bases between. The CDR3 length is 17 residues.

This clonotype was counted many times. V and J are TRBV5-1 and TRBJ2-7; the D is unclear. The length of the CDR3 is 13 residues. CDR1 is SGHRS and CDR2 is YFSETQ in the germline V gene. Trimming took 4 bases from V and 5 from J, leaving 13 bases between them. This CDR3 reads CASSERITDEQYF. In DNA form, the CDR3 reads TGCGCCAGCAGCGAGAGGATAACGGACGAGCAGTACTTC.

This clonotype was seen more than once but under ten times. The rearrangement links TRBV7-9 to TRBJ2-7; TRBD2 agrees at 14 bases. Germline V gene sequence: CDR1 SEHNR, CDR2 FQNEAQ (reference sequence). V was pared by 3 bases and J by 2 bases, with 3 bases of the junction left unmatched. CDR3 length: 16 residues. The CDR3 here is CASSFGTSGRPYEQYF. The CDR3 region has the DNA TGTGCCAGCAGCTTTGGGACTAGCGGGAGACCCTACGAGCAGTACTTC.